This entry describes one T cell receptor (beta chain). The antigen is undetermined. MiXCR, applied by TCRdb to the RT-PCR reads, yields one record per CDR3 protein. Of 400,000 to 550,000 distinct CDR3 sequences listed, 25% are singletons. The CDR3 consists of 14 residues. Looked up from germline, CDR1 is DFQATT and CDR2 is SNEGSKA (reference sequence). The V gene end was trimmed by 5 bases and the J gene end by 5 bases; junction bases not matched to a gene: 10. The sample is drawn from a study of response to subunit inactivated influenza vaccine. General study results and limits: Authors suggested each seasonal influenza vaccination recruits few new T cells.

J is TRBJ2-7 and V is TRBV20-1; 9 bases align to TRBD2. This clonotype was sampled from a man between 45 and 60 years old who received an inactivated influenza vaccine. The source material was CD4+ T cells sorted from PBMCs, sampled more than 4 days after vaccination. The CDR3 DNA sequence: TGCAGTGCTGCGGGACTAGCCGAAGGTAACGAGCAGTACTTC. Its protein is CSAAGLAEGNEQYF.